This entry lists 31 T cell receptor beta chains sequenced from one sample in a study of CXCR3-negative and CXCR3-positive naive CD8 T cells (dated by TCRdb to the late 2010s). The paper as a whole reports these results and caveats: Compared with CXCR3-negative naive cells, CXCR3-positive naive cells had TRB CDR3s with higher hydrophobicity (lower Kidera factor 4), lower energy, and higher strength and volume indices.

Their target antigens are unknown. Sequencer: NextSeq 550. The Human TCR Profiling Kit (MiLaboratory) was used to make UMI-labeled 5' RACE TRB cDNA libraries. TCRdb reprocessed the public reads and reports one entry per CDR3 protein sequence, without DNA. The sample's own table lists 130,000 or so distinct CDR3 sequences. Together, the top ten hold 0.4% to 0.5% of the sample. Sequencing was performed on naive CXCR3+ CD8+ T cells from blood. The cell subset or site label, as the study defines it: CD45RO-CCR7+CD27+CD95- naive CD8+ T cells expressing CXCR3 (TNR3+). The receptors stem from a human donor in good health. Some clones in this sample may be carry-over from other donors' samples.

The J gene is TRBJ2-7, the V gene TRBV4-1; TCRdb's assignment of TRBD1 cannot be checked, as there is no DNA. This CDR3 is built from 14 residues. The germline V gene has CDR1 MGHRA and CDR2 YSYEKL. CDR3 sequence reads: CASSQGTGYDEQYF.

This chain uses TRBV29-1 with TRBJ1-2; there is no DNA to check the TCRdb D call of TRBD1. This CDR3 comprises 14 residues. Germline lookup yields CDR1 SQVTM and CDR2 ANQGSEA. The CDR3 reads CSVEHPQGVYGYTF. The full variable domain, in which reference TRBV29-1 and TRBJ1-2 provide the parts outside the CDR3, is SAVISQKPSRDICQRGTSLTIQCQVDSQVTMMFWYRQQPGQSLTLIATANQGSEATYESGFVIDKFPISRPNLTFSTLTVSNMSPEDSSIYLCSVEHPQGVYGYTFGSGTRLTVV.

The CDR3 region is CASTGDNEQFF. The V call is TRBV19, the J call TRBJ2-1; as DNA is missing, the TRBD1 call by TCRdb cannot be tested. This CDR3 comprises 11 residues. CDR1 is LNHDA and CDR2 is SQIVND in the germline V gene (reference sequence).

This rearrangement joins TRBV7-2 to TRBJ2-3; the D call from TCRdb, TRBD2, cannot be confirmed without DNA. Germline V gene sequence: CDR1 SGHTA, CDR2 FQGNSA. The CDR3 sequence is 18 residues long. The CDR3 region is CASSLGTSGGANLDTQYF.

This sequence joins TRBV20-1 and TRBJ2-7; the D gene TCRdb calls, TRBD2, cannot be checked with no DNA. This CDR3 spans 17 amino acids. Germline loops: CDR1 DFQATT, CDR2 SNEGSKA (reference sequence). CDR3 sequence reads: CSARDYRRTSGPTLQYF.

The V call is TRBV5-1, the J call TRBJ1-1; TCRdb proposes TRBD1, but this gene call is untestable without DNA. The CDR3 is 18 residues long. Germline V gene lookup returns CDR1 SGHRS and CDR2 YFSETQ. CDR3 sequence reads: CASSLASWQGASKLEAFF.

This chain uses TRBV29-1 with TRBJ2-7; without DNA, the TCRdb call of TRBD1 cannot be checked. This CDR3 comprises 14 residues. In germline, CDR1 is SQVTM, CDR2 ANQGSEA. CDR3: CSVEGGTGYYEQYF.

The rearrangement links TRBV18 to TRBJ2-3. Germline-derived CDR1 and CDR2 are KGHSH and LQKENI. The CDR3 spans 17 residues. CDR3 loop: CASSPPALVDFTDTQYF.

CDR3 region: CASSPGQFYEQYF. The chain combines TRBV7-9 with TRBJ2-7; absent DNA, TCRdb's TRBD1 call cannot be checked. The CDR3 is 13 residues long. The germline V gene has CDR1 SEHNR and CDR2 FQNEAQ (reference sequence). Full variable domain (missing parts from reference TRBV7-9 and TRBJ2-7): DTGVSQNPRHKITKRGQNVTFRCDPISEHNRLYWYRQTLGQGPEFLTYFQNEAQLEKSRLLSDRFSAERPKGSFSTLEIQRTEQGDSAMYLCASSPGQFYEQYFGPGTRLTVT.

V gene TRBV7-8 combines with J gene TRBJ2-1; TCRdb calls TRBD2, which cannot be checked without DNA. Germline V gene lookup returns CDR1 SGHVS and CDR2 FQNEAQ. This CDR3 comprises 21 residues. The CDR3 reads CASSFVPPLIVGLASDNEQFF.

V is TRBV28 and J is TRBJ2-7; TCRdb picks TRBD1, but there is no DNA to check that call. The CDR3 contains 13 residues. Germline CDR1 and CDR2: MDHEN and SYDVKM. The chain's CDR3 is CASGTGERNEQYF.

The chain is built from TRBV2 and TRBJ2-7. Germline V lookup: CDR1 SNHLY, CDR2 FYNNEI. This CDR3 contains 13 residues. CDR3 region: CASCAGNNYEQYF.

V usage is TRBV7-9 and J usage is TRBJ2-6. This CDR3 region has 19 residues. CDR1 and CDR2 from the germline V gene are SEHNR and FQNEAQ (reference sequence). The CDR3 sequence: CASSLTYGDSSSGANVLTF.

The rearrangement links TRBV5-1 to TRBJ2-7; no DNA is available, so the TRBD1 call from TCRdb remains unchecked. The CDR3 consists of 16 residues. Germline-derived CDR1 and CDR2 are SGHRS and YFSETQ. CDR3 sequence reads: CASSLSPGTGGYEQYF.

The chain is built from TRBV20-1 and TRBJ2-1; TCRdb designates TRBD2, a call that cannot be tested without DNA. Germline lookup yields CDR1 DFQATT and CDR2 SNEGSKA (reference sequence). The CDR3 consists of 16 residues. The CDR3 here is CSARATGTRPYNEQFF.

The V call is TRBV14, the J call TRBJ2-1. The CDR3 is 12 amino acids. From germline, CDR1 is SGHDN and CDR2 FVKESK. The CDR3 here is CASSGLRNEQFF.

The chain has TRBV5-1 and TRBJ1-2. The CDR3 is 12 amino acids. CDR1 is SGHRS and CDR2 is YFSETQ in the germline V gene. The chain's CDR3 is CASSPGTDGYTF. The full variable domain, with the rest looked up from reference TRBV5-1 and TRBJ1-2, is KAGVTQTPRYLIKTRGQQVTLSCSPISGHRSVSWYQQTPGQGLQFLFEYFSETQRNKGNFPGRFSGRQFSNSRSEMNVSTLELGDSALYLCASSPGTDGYTFGSGTRLTVV.

This sequence joins TRBV4-2 and TRBJ2-3; no DNA is available, so the TRBD2 call from TCRdb remains unchecked. CDR3 length equals 17 residues. From germline, CDR1 is LGHNA and CDR2 YNFKEQ. The CDR3: CASSQESGGLYTDTQYF.

The chain is built from TRBV29-1 and TRBJ2-1; checking the TCRdb D call of TRBD2 is not possible without DNA. The CDR3 is 14 amino acids. CDR1 and CDR2 from the germline V gene are SQVTM and ANQGSEA. This chain's CDR3 is CSVAELAGSSEQFF.

V is TRBV28 and J is TRBJ2-7. Germline V lookup: CDR1 MDHEN, CDR2 SYDVKM. The CDR3 has 13 residues. CDR3 loop: CASSLGRIYEQYF.

CDR3 region: CASSHWAETYEQYF. V and J are TRBV4-2 and TRBJ2-7; there is no DNA to check the TCRdb D call of TRBD1. The CDR3 is made up of 14 amino acids. Germline V gene lookup returns CDR1 LGHNA and CDR2 YNFKEQ.

The V gene is TRBV20-1, the J gene TRBJ2-7; the D gene TCRdb calls, TRBD2, cannot be checked with no DNA. The V gene's germline CDR1 is DFQATT and CDR2 SNEGSKA (reference sequence). This CDR3 has 13 amino acids. The CDR3 reads CSARTSGSVQQYF.

The rearrangement joins TRBV10-2 to TRBJ2-7; there is no DNA to check the TCRdb D call of TRBD1. The CDR3 runs 15 residues. From germline, CDR1 is WSHSY and CDR2 SAAADI. CDR3 loop: CASSSNRDSAYEQYF.

The chain joins TRBV4-2 to TRBJ2-7. The germline V gene encodes CDR1 LGHNA and CDR2 YNFKEQ. This CDR3 contains 17 residues. CDR3 in amino acids: CASSHYKGIRQPYEQYF.

V usage is TRBV12-3 or TRBV12-4 and J usage is TRBJ2-5; the TCRdb call, TRBD1, lacks DNA for checking. This CDR3 spans 13 amino acids. The chain's CDR3 is CASSSPSQETQYF.

The V gene is TRBV11-2, the J gene TRBJ1-2; TCRdb lists TRBD1, though no DNA is available to test this call. The CDR3 has 15 amino acids. Germline CDR1 SGHAT, CDR2 FQNNGV. CDR3 residues: CASSATGQSNYGYTF.

V gene TRBV21-1 combines with J gene TRBJ2-1; TCRdb's assignment of TRBD2 cannot be checked, as there is no DNA. TRBV21-1 is recorded as a pseudogene. The CDR3 is 14 amino acids. CDR3 protein: CASTLMRAYNEQFF.

The chain employs TRBV5-8 and TRBJ1-1; there is no DNA to check the TCRdb D call of TRBD1. Germline-derived CDR1 and CDR2 are SGHTS and YDEGEE. This CDR3 has 15 residues. This CDR3 reads CASSLGQGLITEAFF. The complete variable domain, with remaining parts taken from reference TRBV5-8 and TRBJ1-1, reads EAGVTQSPTHLIKTRGQQATLRCSPISGHTSVYWYQQALGLGLQFLLWYDEGEERNRGNFPPRFSGRQFPNYSSELNVNALELEDSALYLCASSLGQGLITEAFFGQGTRLTVV.

The V and J genes are TRBV15 and TRBJ1-4; TCRdb calls TRBD1, which cannot be checked without DNA. This CDR3 contains 16 residues. Germline lookup yields CDR1 LNHNV and CDR2 YYDKDF (reference sequence). CDR3 sequence: CATSRDGGTTNEKLFF. Using reference TRBV15 and TRBJ1-4 for the parts outside the CDR3, the full variable domain is DAMVIQNPRYQVTQFGKPVTLSCSQTLNHNVMYWYQQKSSQAPKLLFHYYDKDFNNEADTPDNFQSRRPNTSFCFLDIRSPGLGDTAMYLCATSRDGGTTNEKLFFGSGTQLSVL.

The chain carries TRBV4-1 and TRBJ2-5. Germline CDR1 and CDR2: MGHRA and YSYEKL. This CDR3 spans 16 amino acids. The CDR3 region is CASSQETGLNQETQYF.

The V call is TRBV28, the J call TRBJ2-7. Germline V lookup: CDR1 MDHEN, CDR2 SYDVKM. This CDR3 has 14 amino acids. CDR3 sequence reads: CATGSSQTRREQYF.